This is a list of T cell receptor beta chains from one sample in a study of CXCR3-negative and CXCR3-positive naive CD8 T cells. TCRdb re-called the 5' RACE reads and shows each CDR3 protein once, DNA omitted. In total, the table holds some 150,000 distinct CDR3 sequences. Input material: naive CXCR3+ CD8+ T cells from blood. All receptors derive from a human donor in good health. Some clones in this sample may be carry-over from other donors' samples. Each CDR3 is given with its conserved first and last residue. Each record gives: J gene, V gene, CDR3 protein.

>TRBJ1-6|TRBV6-2/TRBV6-3
CSSSSPGQGDNSPLHF
>TRBJ2-3|TRBV12-3/TRBV12-4
CASRTGTSKYF
>TRBJ1-4|TRBV9
CASSAPSTNEKLFF
>TRBJ2-1|TRBV12-3/TRBV12-4
CASSPGVMGNEQFF
>TRBJ2-7|TRBV7-9
CASSPTGSYEQYF
>TRBJ2-7|TRBV11-2
CARRDRRSYEQYF
>TRBJ2-1|TRBV5-6
CASSLGDTAYNEQFF
>TRBJ1-1|TRBV5-1
CASSQTGPTEAFF
>TRBJ2-7|TRBV13
CATSLVRSTYEQYF
>TRBJ2-7|TRBV5-1
CASTDSGAYEQYF
>TRBJ2-1|TRBV7-3
CASSLLSGGANEQFF
>TRBJ2-1|TRBV29-1
CSVEGGVLPFNEQFF
>TRBJ2-7|TRBV14
CASSPGLAPYEQYF
>TRBJ1-1|TRBV11-3
CASSPNGEHSNTEAFF
>TRBJ1-2|TRBV27
CASRQLLARGQGYTF
>TRBJ2-7|TRBV9
CASSEGGGDEQYF
>TRBJ2-2|TRBV30
CAWSVRAGELFF
>TRBJ2-1|TRBV28
CASRQEVGYDEQFF
>TRBJ1-1|TRBV29-1
CSVVGQGVEAFF
>TRBJ2-2|TRBV20-1
CSARVRTGGLPNTGELFF
>TRBJ2-3|TRBV2
CASSVIANYQDTQYF
>TRBJ1-2|TRBV19
CASRGSRGQGAMGDGYTF
>TRBJ2-7|TRBV7-8
CASSRSIDEQYF
>TRBJ1-5|TRBV28
CASSPDSLSNQPQHF
>TRBJ2-7|TRBV28
CASTSGDRAAYEQYF
>TRBJ2-7|TRBV6-2/TRBV6-3
CASSYSTQRASYEQYF
>TRBJ2-1|TRBV28
CASSLAGSSAYNEQFF
>TRBJ1-1|TRBV28
CASRLTPPTEAFF
>TRBJ2-7|TRBV29-1
CSVDTASYEQYF
>TRBJ2-1|TRBV7-9
CASSFGRSYNEQFF
>TRBJ2-7|TRBV6-5
CASSYSMDYEQYF
>TRBJ2-7|TRBV7-7
CASSLGEDSPYEQYF
>TRBJ2-2|TRBV7-9
CASSLEGLGGKALPNTGELFF
>TRBJ2-1|TRBV6-2/TRBV6-3
CASRHIYNEQFF
>TRBJ2-1|TRBV19
CASTWDEGNEQFF
>TRBJ2-3|TRBV14
CASSQEDRLGDTQYF
>TRBJ2-6|TRBV14
CASSQVQQVHSGANVLTF
>TRBJ2-5|TRBV7-9
CASSSIDLGPQETQYF
>TRBJ2-6|TRBV28
CASSLDDRVPSGANVLTF
>TRBJ2-7|TRBV25-1
CASSGAVGQGAPYEQYF
>TRBJ2-7|TRBV4-1
CASSPLGGQGGVEQYF